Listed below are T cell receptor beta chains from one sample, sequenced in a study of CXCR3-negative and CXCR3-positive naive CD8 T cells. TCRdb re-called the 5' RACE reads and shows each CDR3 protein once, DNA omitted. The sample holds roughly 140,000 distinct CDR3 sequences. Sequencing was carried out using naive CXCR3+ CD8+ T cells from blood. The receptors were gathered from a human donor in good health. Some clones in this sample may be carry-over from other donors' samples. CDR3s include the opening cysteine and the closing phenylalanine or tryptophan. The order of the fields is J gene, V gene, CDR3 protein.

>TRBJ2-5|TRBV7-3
CASSITSGAQETQYF
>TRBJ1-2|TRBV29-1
CSVSGDNYGYTF
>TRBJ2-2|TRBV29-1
CSVGQYAGELFF
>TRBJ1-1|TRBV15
CATSRERGVRTEAFF
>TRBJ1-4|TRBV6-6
CASSYLGGDEKLFF
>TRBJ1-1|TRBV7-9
CASSLEGSTEAFF
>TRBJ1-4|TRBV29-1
CSVEGNGEKLFF
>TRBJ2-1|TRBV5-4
CASSLEGAGGFDEQFF
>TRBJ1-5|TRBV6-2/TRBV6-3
CASSYGSNQPQHF
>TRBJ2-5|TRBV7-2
CASSPILQGGETQYF
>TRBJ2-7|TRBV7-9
CASSVEVSEQYF
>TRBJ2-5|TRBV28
CASSFDSGGTQETQYF
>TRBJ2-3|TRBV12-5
CASGSSDTDTQYF
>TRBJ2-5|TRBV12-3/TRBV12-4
CASSGTAEETQYF
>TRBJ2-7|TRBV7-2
CASSLEGAQYEQYF
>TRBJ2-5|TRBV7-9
CASSPRQGEETQYF
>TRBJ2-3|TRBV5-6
CASSLWAGGPDTQYF
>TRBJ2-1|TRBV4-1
CASSGGHEQFF